A single sample gave rise to the 30 T cell receptor beta chains below, sequenced in a study of control samples from healthy donors and cancer patients. The protocol was immunoSEQ multiplex PCR, while the TCRdb copy is restricted to in-frame clones and leaves out a portion. The sample yields 150,000 to 160,000 clones, over 85% seen once. Source material: blood. These TCRs come from a man in his forties in good health.

The chain combines TRBV6-5 with TRBJ1-1; D may be TRBD1 (5 bases). The CDR3 loop spans 14 amino acids. Per the germline V gene, CDR1 is MNHEY and CDR2 is SVGAGI. Trimming cost V 6 bases and J 2 bases, with 13 bases left between them. CDR3 coding DNA: TGTGCCAGCAGCCCCGGGAGGGGTAACACTGAAGCTTTCTTT. As protein: CASSPGRGNTEAFF.

The rearrangement links TRBV9 to TRBJ1-4; D is undetermined. This CDR3 is built from 13 residues. Trimming removed 4 bases from V and 8 bases from J, with 12 bases in between. CDR1 is SGDLS and CDR2 is YYNGEE in the germline V gene. Here the CDR3 reads CASSRARAEKLFF. Written as DNA, the CDR3 is TGTGCCAGCAGCCGCGCTCGCGCCGAAAAACTGTTTTTT.

The chain recombines TRBV9 with TRBJ1-3; no definite D call. This CDR3 comprises 15 residues. CDR1 and CDR2 from the germline V gene are SGDLS and YYNGEE. V was pared by 1 base and J by 4 bases, with 12 bases between. The CDR3 loop reads CASSVLSQGGNTIYF. CDR3 coding DNA: TGTGCCAGCAGCGTACTGAGCCAAGGAGGAAACACCATATATTTT. Using reference TRBV9 and TRBJ1-3 for the parts outside the CDR3, the full variable domain is DSGVTQTPKHLITATGQRVTLRCSPRSGDLSVYWYQQSLDQGLQFLIQYYNGEERAKGNILERFSAQQFPDLHSELNLSSLELGDSALYFCASSVLSQGGNTIYFGEGSWLTVV.

This clone was seen a single time. The chain is built from TRBV28 and TRBJ2-7; 7 bases line up with TRBD1. The CDR3 runs 14 residues. With V trimmed by 4 bases and J by 3 bases, 6 bases remained unmatched. Germline assignment: CDR1 MDHEN and CDR2 SYDVKM. CDR3 DNA: TGTGCCAGCAGTTCGCTCAGGGACAGCTACGAGCAGTACTTC. Its protein is CASSSLRDSYEQYF.

CDR3 DNA: TGTGCCAGCAGCTTAGGGGACTTCAATGAAAAACTGTTTTTT. Its protein product is CASSLGDFNEKLFF. The V call is TRBV11-2, the J call TRBJ1-4; TRBD1 might be the D (5 bases). This CDR3 comprises 14 residues. The V gene's germline CDR1 is SGHAT and CDR2 FQNNGV. Deletions cut 1 base from V and 5 bases from J, with 8 bases between.

This clone was found once. V and J are TRBV5-1 and TRBJ2-2; TRBD2 aligns across 9 bases. Germline V gene sequence: CDR1 SGHRS, CDR2 YFSETQ. This CDR3 region has 18 residues. V shed 4 bases, J shed 7 bases, and the junction held 17 bases outside the gene matches. CDR3 bases: TGCGCCAGCAGCAGATCGGGACTAGCAGAAGGTACCGGCGGGGAGCTGTTTTTT. It codes for CASSRSGLAEGTGGELFF.

This clone appeared a single time. The rearrangement joins TRBV7-8 to TRBJ1-5; 7 bases match TRBD1. CDR3 length equals 15 residues. Germline V CDR1 and CDR2: SGHVS, FQNEAQ. Trimming took 3 bases from V and 5 from J; bases not matched to a gene: 7. CDR3 bases: TGTGCCAGCAGCTTGTTAGGGGGCTGGGATCAGCCCCAGCATTTT. It yields the protein CASSLLGGWDQPQHF.

V and J are TRBV12-3 or TRBV12-4 and TRBJ2-1, with 10 bases fitting TRBD2. The CDR3 extends over 13 amino acids. J lost 10 bases, V lost 6 bases, and 6 bases had no gene match. Here the CDR3 reads CASSLLAGVEQFF. The CDR3 bases are TGTGCCAGCAGCCTTCTAGCGGGGGTCGAGCAGTTCTTC.

V gene TRBV5-1 combines with J gene TRBJ2-7; tentatively, D is TRBD1 or TRBD2 (5 bases each). Per germline, CDR1 SGHRS and CDR2 YFSETQ. The CDR3 loop spans 14 amino acids. The V and J ends lost 3 bases and 7 bases respectively, with 17 bases between them. CDR3 DNA: TGCGCCAGCAGCTCCCCTGGGAGCCCAGGGGAGCAGTACTTC. Encoded protein: CASSSPGSPGEQYF.

This sequence joins TRBV6-1 and TRBJ2-7, with a tentative D call TRBD1 (6 bases). Deletions cut 5 bases from V and 6 bases from J, with 14 bases between. In germline, CDR1 is MNHNS, CDR2 SASEGT. The CDR3 covers 13 residues. The CDR3 here is CASSLYRALEQYF. The CDR3 nucleotides are TGTGCCAGCAGTTTGTACAGGGCCCTCGAGCAGTACTTC.

The chain carries TRBV27 and TRBJ1-1; no definite D call. CDR3 length: 13 amino acids. Trimming took 2 bases from V and 1 from J, leaving 5 bases between them. Looked up from germline, CDR1 is MNHEY and CDR2 is SMNVEV (reference sequence). The CDR3, as DNA: TGTGCCAGCAGTTTACAAAGGAACACTGAAGCTTTCTTT. Translation: CASSLQRNTEAFF.

The chain couples TRBV24-1 to TRBJ1-2; D not certain. The CDR3 contains 14 residues. Trimming cost V 4 bases and J 7 bases, with 15 bases left between them. Looked up from germline, CDR1 is KGHDR and CDR2 is SFDVKD. CDR3 in amino acids: CATSDPPGFGGYTF. CDR3 bases: TGTGCCACCAGTGACCCCCCGGGGTTTGGTGGCTACACCTTC.

V gene TRBV4-3 combines with J gene TRBJ2-2; D is possibly TRBD1 or TRBD2 (5 bases each). Germline CDR1 LGHNA, CDR2 YSLEER. The CDR3 runs 17 residues. The germline V and J ends were trimmed by 3 bases and 1 base, with 15 bases remaining between them. CDR3 protein: CASSQDGLGRNTGELFF. CDR3 coding DNA: TGCGCCAGCAGCCAGGACGGACTGGGGCGGAACACCGGGGAGCTGTTTTTT.

The chain has TRBV6-5 and TRBJ1-1; tentative D call: TRBD1 (5 bases). The CDR3 runs 15 residues. Germline V CDR1 and CDR2: MNHEY, SVGAGI. Trimming shortened V by 0 bases and J by 1 base, and 9 bases separated the two germline ends. The CDR3 coding sequence is TGTGCCAGCAGTTACTCGCGGGGGGGGAACACTGAAGCTTTCTTT. Amino acid sequence: CASSYSRGGNTEAFF.

This clone was counted between two and nine times. CDR3 in DNA: TGTGCCAGCAGCTTATCGTCAGGGCGAGAGACCCAGTACTTC. It specifies CASSLSSGRETQYF. The chain joins TRBV7-9 to TRBJ2-5; perhaps TRBD1 as D (5 bases). V lost 2 bases and J lost 4, with 11 bases in between. Germline V CDR1 and CDR2: SEHNR, FQNEAQ (reference sequence). The CDR3 covers 14 residues.

V usage is TRBV5-4 and J usage is TRBJ1-1; D remains ambiguous. Looked up from germline, CDR1 is SGHNT and CDR2 is YYREEE (reference sequence). The CDR3 runs to 13 residues. Trimming pared 4 bases from V and 0 bases from J, leaving 7 bases between. The CDR3 DNA sequence: TGTGCCAGCAGCGGGAATATGAACACTGAAGCTTTCTTT. Protein: CASSGNMNTEAFF.

The table lists this clone with a few counts. The rearrangement joins TRBV5-4 to TRBJ2-7; TRBD1 matches at 9 bases. The CDR3 runs 13 residues. The junction had 11 bases not matched to a gene; V was cut back by 10 bases and J by 6 bases. Germline-derived CDR1 and CDR2 are SGHNT and YYREEE (reference sequence). DNA for the CDR3: TGTGCCTATAGAACAGGGGGCACGGGCGAGCAGTACTTC. Encoded protein: CAYRTGGTGEQYF.

This clone was observed a handful of times. V is TRBV4-1 and J is TRBJ1-1, with a possible D match to TRBD1 (6 bases). In germline, CDR1 is MGHRA, CDR2 YSYEKL. The CDR3 loop spans 15 amino acids. V was cut by 5 bases and J by 0 bases, with 13 bases left in between. DNA of the CDR3: TGCGCCAGCAGCGTCCGGACAGACATGAACACTGAAGCTTTCTTT. This gives the protein CASSVRTDMNTEAFF.

The chain has TRBV21-1 and TRBJ2-3. TRBV21-1 is classified as a pseudogene. The CDR3 is 16 amino acids. This CDR3 is CASSKVERDSTDTQYF. CDR3 DNA sequence: TGTGCCAGCAGCAAAGTAGAACGGGACAGCACAGATACGCAGTATTTT.

J is TRBJ1-5 and V is TRBV7-2; D may be TRBD1 (5 bases). CDR1 is SGHTA, CDR2 FQGNSA, per germline. The CDR3 contains 14 residues. V lost 5 bases and J 6 bases, leaving 14 bases between the germline ends. CDR3 region: CASSPSRRGQPQHF. Here the CDR3 DNA reads TGTGCCAGCAGCCCGTCCAGGAGGGGTCAGCCCCAGCATTTT.

This rearrangement joins TRBV19 to TRBJ1-2; 9 bases are shared with TRBD1. This CDR3 spans 13 amino acids. Trimming at V came to 4 bases and at J to 4 bases, leaving 1 base not matched to a gene. Germline V CDR1 and CDR2: LNHDA, SQIVND (reference sequence). CDR3 region: CASSKGQGYGYTF. DNA of the CDR3: TGTGCCAGTAGTAAGGGACAGGGCTATGGCTACACCTTC.

The V call is TRBV7-6, the J call TRBJ2-1, with D uncertain. The CDR3 runs 17 residues. Germline V lookup: CDR1 SGHVS, CDR2 FNYEAQ. V shed 1 base and J shed 0 bases, with 13 bases lying between them. The CDR3 loop reads CASSLVRGGTSYNEQFF. Written as DNA, the CDR3 is TGTGCCAGCAGCTTAGTGCGCGGCGGTACCTCCTACAATGAGCAGTTCTTC.

The gene calls are TRBV6-5 and TRBJ1-2; TRBD1 matches 7 bases. Germline CDR1 and CDR2: MNHEY and SVGAGI. V lost 5 bases and J lost 3; bases outside the gene matches: 6. This CDR3 comprises 14 residues. The CDR3 DNA reads as TGTGCCAGCAGTCCCCGACAGGGCCACTATGGCTACACCTTC. Protein product: CASSPRQGHYGYTF.

This clone was seen just once. The chain uses TRBV2 and TRBJ2-7; 7 nucleotides agree with TRBD1. The CDR3 covers 14 residues. Germline V gene lookup returns CDR1 SNHLY and CDR2 FYNNEI. The junction had 4 bases not matched to a gene; V was cut back by 3 bases and J by 2 bases. The CDR3 loop is CASSDRQGAYEQYF. CDR3 sequence (DNA): TGTGCCAGCAGTGATAGACAGGGCGCCTACGAGCAGTACTTC.

The chain carries TRBV10-3 and TRBJ1-6; the match to TRBD1 covers 8 bases. Trimming at V came to 6 bases and at J to 6 bases, leaving 4 bases not matched to a gene. Germline V gene data show CDR1 as ENHRY and CDR2 as SYGVKD. The CDR3 totals 14 residues. The CDR3 here is CAISRGPGNSPLHF. In DNA, the CDR3 is TGTGCCATCAGCAGGGGGCCAGGTAATTCACCCCTCCACTTT.

The chain is built from TRBV19 and TRBJ1-2; 7 nucleotides agree with TRBD1. CDR1 LNHDA and CDR2 SQIVND come from the germline V gene (reference sequence). The CDR3 consists of 14 residues. V was pared by 3 bases and J by 4 bases, with 5 bases of the junction left unmatched. DNA of the CDR3: TGTGCCAGTAGTATGGGAGGGGGCGGCTATGGCTACACCTTC. Amino acids: CASSMGGGGYGYTF. Full variable domain (outside the CDR3, taken from reference TRBV19 and TRBJ1-2): DGGITQSPKYLFRKEGQNVTLSCEQNLNHDAMYWYRQDPGQGLRLIYYSQIVNDFQKGDIAEGYSVSREKKESFPLTVTSAQKNPTAFYLCASSMGGGGYGYTFGSGTRLTVV.

This CDR3 reads CASSHRGALETQYF. CDR3 coding DNA: TGTGCCAGCAGCCACAGGGGCGCCCTAGAGACCCAGTACTTC. The rearrangement joins TRBV6-2 or TRBV6-3 to TRBJ2-5, with 7 bases lining up with TRBD1. The CDR3 runs 14 residues. V was pared by 6 bases and J by 4 bases, with 8 bases of the junction left unmatched. Germline V gene sequence: CDR1 MNHEY, CDR2 SVGEGT.

CDR3 residues: CASSLVTQPQHF. Written as DNA, the CDR3 is TGTGCCAGCAGTTTAGTTACTCAGCCCCAGCATTTT. The chain couples TRBV12-3 or TRBV12-4 to TRBJ1-5; D unresolved. The CDR3 length is 12 residues. Trimming left V 1 base short and J 6 bases short, with 4 bases between.

This chain connects TRBV4-1 to TRBJ1-3; D is ambiguous. Germline loops: CDR1 MGHRA, CDR2 YSYEKL. The CDR3 length is 14 residues. The ends were cut back, 6 bases at V and 0 bases at J, with 9 bases in the middle. CDR3 sequence: CASSSESSGNTIYF. Written as DNA, the CDR3 is TGCGCCAGCAGTTCAGAATCCTCTGGAAACACCATATATTTT.

The rearrangement joins TRBV5-4 to TRBJ2-2; the D is unclear. This CDR3 is built from 14 residues. V was shortened by 2 bases and J by 2 bases, with 7 bases between the two germline ends. Germline V gives CDR1 SGHNT, CDR2 YYREEE (reference sequence). The CDR3 bases are TGTGCCAGCAGCTTATTGGAAAACACCGGGGAGCTGTTTTTT. Amino acid sequence: CASSLLENTGELFF.